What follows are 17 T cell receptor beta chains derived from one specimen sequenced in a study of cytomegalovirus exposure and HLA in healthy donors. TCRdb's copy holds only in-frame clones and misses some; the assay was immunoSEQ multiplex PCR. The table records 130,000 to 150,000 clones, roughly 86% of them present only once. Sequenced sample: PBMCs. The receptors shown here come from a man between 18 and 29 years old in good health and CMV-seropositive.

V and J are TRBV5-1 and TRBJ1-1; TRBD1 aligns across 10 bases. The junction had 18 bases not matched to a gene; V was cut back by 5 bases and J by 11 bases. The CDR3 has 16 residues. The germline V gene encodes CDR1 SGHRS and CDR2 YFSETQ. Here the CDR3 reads CASSSGTGAIVRGAFF. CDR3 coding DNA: TGCGCCAGCAGTAGCGGGACAGGGGCCATTGTTAGAGGGGCTTTCTTT.

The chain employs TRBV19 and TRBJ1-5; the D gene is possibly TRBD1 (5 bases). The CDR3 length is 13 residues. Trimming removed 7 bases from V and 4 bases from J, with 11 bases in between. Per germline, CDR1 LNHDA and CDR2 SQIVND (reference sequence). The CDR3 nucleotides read TGTGCCAGTAATCAGGGTTTGAATCAGCCCCAGCATTTT. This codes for CASNQGLNQPQHF.

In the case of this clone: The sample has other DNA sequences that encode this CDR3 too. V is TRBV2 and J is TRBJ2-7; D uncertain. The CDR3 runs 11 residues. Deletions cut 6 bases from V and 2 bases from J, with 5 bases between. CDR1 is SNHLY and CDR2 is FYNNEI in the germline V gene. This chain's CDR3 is CASRQAYEQYF. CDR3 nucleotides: TGTGCCAGCAGACAAGCCTACGAGCAGTACTTC.

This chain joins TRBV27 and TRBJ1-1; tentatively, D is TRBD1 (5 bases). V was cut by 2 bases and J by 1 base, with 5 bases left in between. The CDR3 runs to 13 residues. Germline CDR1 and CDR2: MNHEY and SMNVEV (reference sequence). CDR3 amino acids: CASSLQGNTEAFF. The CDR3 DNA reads TGTGCCAGCAGTTTACAGGGGAACACTGAAGCTTTCTTT.

CDR3 DNA sequence: TGTGCCAGTAGTGATAGGGGGTTGACTGAAGCTTTCTTT. It translates to CASSDRGLTEAFF. The chain is built from TRBV19 and TRBJ1-1; tentative D call: TRBD1 (6 bases). The CDR3 covers 13 residues. Germline V gene sequence: CDR1 LNHDA, CDR2 SQIVND (reference sequence). Trimming cost V 5 bases and J 5 bases, with 12 bases left between them.

Here the CDR3 reads CASSPRLALNTGELFF. As DNA, the CDR3 is TGTGCCAGCTCACCAAGACTAGCCCTGAACACCGGGGAGCTGTTTTTT. This sequence joins TRBV18 and TRBJ2-2; TRBD2 matches 7 bases. V trimming: 2 bases; J trimming: 1 base; junction bases outside the gene matches: 4. Germline loops: CDR1 KGHSH, CDR2 LQKENI. The CDR3 contains 16 residues.

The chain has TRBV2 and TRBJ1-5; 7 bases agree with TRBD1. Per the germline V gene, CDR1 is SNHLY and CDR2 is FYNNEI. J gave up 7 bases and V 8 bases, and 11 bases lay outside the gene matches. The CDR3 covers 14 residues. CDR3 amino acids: CASERDRAMQPQHF. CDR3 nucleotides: TGTGCCAGCGAGCGAGACAGGGCGATGCAGCCCCAGCATTTT.

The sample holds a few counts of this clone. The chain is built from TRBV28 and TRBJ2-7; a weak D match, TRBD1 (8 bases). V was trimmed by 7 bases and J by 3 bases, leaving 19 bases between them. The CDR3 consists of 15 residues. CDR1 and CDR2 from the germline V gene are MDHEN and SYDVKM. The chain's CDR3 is CASTSTGGLNYEQYF. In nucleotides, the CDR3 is TGTGCCAGCACTTCTACAGGGGGACTAAACTACGAGCAGTACTTC. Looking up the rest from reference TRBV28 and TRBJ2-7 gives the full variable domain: DVKVTQSSRYLVKRTGEKVFLECVQDMDHENMFWYRQDPGLGLRLIYFSYDVKMKEKGDIPEGYSVSREKKERFSLILESASTNQTSMYLCASTSTGGLNYEQYFGPGTRLTVT.

The CDR3 DNA sequence: TGTGCCAGCCGTACAGGGTCAGGTAGCAATCAGCCCCAGCATTTT. This encodes CASRTGSGSNQPQHF. The rearrangement uses TRBV2 and TRBJ1-5; D might be TRBD1 (6 bases). The V end was cut by 8 bases, the J end by 0 bases, with 14 bases between. In germline, CDR1 is SNHLY, CDR2 FYNNEI. The CDR3 loop spans 15 amino acids.

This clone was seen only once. CDR3 residues: CASSRGTREKLFF. The CDR3 DNA reads as TGTGCCAGCAGCCGCGGGACCAGGGAAAAACTGTTTTTT. The chain combines TRBV5-6 with TRBJ1-4, with a tentative D call TRBD1 (5 bases). This CDR3 region has 13 residues. CDR1 is SGHDT, CDR2 YYEEEE, per germline. Trimming took off 4 bases at V and 8 bases at J, with 12 bases between the two ends.

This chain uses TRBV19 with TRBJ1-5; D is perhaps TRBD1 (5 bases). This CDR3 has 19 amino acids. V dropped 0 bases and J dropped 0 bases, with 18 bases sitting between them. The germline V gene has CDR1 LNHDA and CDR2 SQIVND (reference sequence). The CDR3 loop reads CASSIDLGVLSYSNQPQHF. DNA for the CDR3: TGTGCCAGTAGTATAGATCTAGGGGTTCTCTCGTATAGCAATCAGCCCCAGCATTTT. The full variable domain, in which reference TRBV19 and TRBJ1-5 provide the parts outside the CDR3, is DGGITQSPKYLFRKEGQNVTLSCEQNLNHDAMYWYRQDPGQGLRLIYYSQIVNDFQKGDIAEGYSVSREKKESFPLTVTSAQKNPTAFYLCASSIDLGVLSYSNQPQHFGDGTRLSIL.

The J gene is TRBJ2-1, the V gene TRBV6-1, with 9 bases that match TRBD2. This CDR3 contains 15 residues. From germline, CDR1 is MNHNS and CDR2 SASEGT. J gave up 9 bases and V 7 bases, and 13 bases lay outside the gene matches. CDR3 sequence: CASTVSGSWVSEQFF. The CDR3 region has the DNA TGTGCCAGCACCGTTAGCGGGAGTTGGGTCTCTGAGCAGTTCTTC.

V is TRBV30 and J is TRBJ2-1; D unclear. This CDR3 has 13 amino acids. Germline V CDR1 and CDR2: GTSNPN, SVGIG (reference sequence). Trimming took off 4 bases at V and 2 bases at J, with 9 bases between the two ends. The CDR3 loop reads CAWTPFPYNEQFF. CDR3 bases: TGTGCCTGGACCCCTTTCCCCTACAATGAGCAGTTCTTC.

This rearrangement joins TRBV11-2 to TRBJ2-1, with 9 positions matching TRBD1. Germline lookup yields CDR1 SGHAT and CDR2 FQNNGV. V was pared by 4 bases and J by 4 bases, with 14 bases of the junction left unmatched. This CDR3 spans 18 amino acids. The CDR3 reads CASSSSRDREWGYNEQFF. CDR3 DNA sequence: TGTGCCAGCAGCTCTTCCCGGGACAGGGAATGGGGTTACAATGAGCAGTTCTTC.

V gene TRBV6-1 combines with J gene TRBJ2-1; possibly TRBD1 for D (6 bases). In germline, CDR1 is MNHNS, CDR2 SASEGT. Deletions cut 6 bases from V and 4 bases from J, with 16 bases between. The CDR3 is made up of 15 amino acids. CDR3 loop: CASSRGNHLYNEQFF. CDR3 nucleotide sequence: TGTGCCAGCAGCAGGGGAAACCACCTTTACAATGAGCAGTTCTTC.

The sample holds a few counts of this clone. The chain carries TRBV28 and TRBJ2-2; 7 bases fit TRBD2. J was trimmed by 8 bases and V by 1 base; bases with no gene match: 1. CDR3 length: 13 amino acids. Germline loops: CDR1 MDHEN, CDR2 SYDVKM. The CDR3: CASSLSGGGELFF. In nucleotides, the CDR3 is TGTGCCAGCAGTTTATCGGGAGGTGGGGAGCTGTTTTTT.

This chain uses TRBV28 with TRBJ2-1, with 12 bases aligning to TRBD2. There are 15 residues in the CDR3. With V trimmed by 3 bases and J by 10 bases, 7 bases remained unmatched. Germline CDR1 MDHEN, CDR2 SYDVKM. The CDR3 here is CASSFRLAGAREQFF. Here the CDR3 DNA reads TGTGCCAGCAGTTTCCGACTAGCGGGGGCCCGGGAGCAGTTCTTC.